In its sample, the clone carrying this TCR beta chain was seen many times. No antigen is known for it. All unsorted peripheral T cells were captured because whole blood was used without fractionation. A 2.5 ml peripheral blood sample was taken for RNA. The data stem from a study of HIV-infected patients and healthy controls. General study points: HLA types of the donors remained undetermined.

cDNA was made from 500 ng RNA using alpha and beta constant primers. Using multiplexing indices, alpha and beta chain libraries were generated apart by chain-specific third strand synthesis. TCRdb reanalysed the 5' RACE reads using MiXCR and keeps one entry per CDR3 protein. The sample has 17,000 or so distinct CDR3 sequences, about 5% seen once. V lost 2 bases and J lost 0, with 15 bases in between. The CDR3 sequence is 17 residues long. CDR1 and CDR2 (germline): SGDLS, YYNGEE. This receptor was taken from an adult in good health. The chain employs TRBV9 and TRBJ1-3; a possible D gene is TRBD1 (5 bases). Sequencing was done on a sample of blood. CDR3 sequence: CASSVRDGTLSGNTIYF. The CDR3, as DNA: TGTGCCAGCAGCGTTCGGGACGGTACACTCTCTGGAAACACCATATATTTT.